The 26 T cell receptor beta chains presented below share a single source sample, sequenced in a study of identical twins. TCRdb re-derived calls from the 5' RACE reads in MiXCR, one entry per CDR3 protein. The data contain about 790,000 distinct CDR3 sequences, about 20% of them singletons. Separately, the same data were catalogued under a study of T cells expressing NK-cell markers.

The sequencing input was PBMCs. The origin of the receptors is a woman aged 18-35 years in good health.

The chain has TRBV27 and TRBJ2-3, with a weak D call TRBD1 (6 bases). Trimming stripped 4 bases from V and 7 bases from J, with 9 bases between. The CDR3 runs to 12 residues. CDR1 MNHEY and CDR2 SMNVEV come from the germline V gene (reference sequence). The DNA for the CDR3 is TGTGCCAGCAGTTCAGGGGTAAATACGCAGTATTTT. Translation: CASSSGVNTQYF.

The chain is built from TRBV4-1 and TRBJ1-4; D is perhaps TRBD1 (6 bases). V lost 0 bases and J lost 8, with 10 bases in between. Looked up from germline, CDR1 is MGHRA and CDR2 is YSYEKL. The CDR3 runs to 14 residues. The chain's CDR3 is CASSQEGGEEKLFF. The CDR3 bases are TGCGCCAGCAGCCAAGAAGGGGGTGAGGAAAAACTGTTTTTT.

The rearrangement uses TRBV25-1 and TRBJ2-7, with D unresolved. CDR1 and CDR2 (germline): MGHDK, SYGVNS. This CDR3 has 15 residues. V was clipped by 5 bases and J by 1 base, with 15 bases between them. The CDR3 bases are TGTGCCAGCAGTACCGCGGAAGGCCTTTCCTACGAGCAGTACTTC. Translated: CASSTAEGLSYEQYF.

This chain joins TRBV10-3 and TRBJ2-7; tentative D call: TRBD1 (5 bases). There are 12 residues in the CDR3. From germline, CDR1 is ENHRY and CDR2 SYGVKD. Trimming removed 8 bases from V and 4 bases from J, with 12 bases in between. CDR3 region: CAIQTERYEQYF. In nucleotides, the CDR3 is TGTGCCATCCAGACAGAACGATACGAGCAGTACTTC.

The chain uses TRBV2 and TRBJ2-3, with 9 bases aligning to TRBD2. The CDR3 runs 14 residues. V dropped 8 bases and J dropped 4; count of bases not matched to a gene: 7. Germline loops: CDR1 SNHLY, CDR2 FYNNEI. CDR3 in amino acids: CASGRGGRPDTQYF. Written as DNA, the CDR3 is TGTGCCAGCGGGCGGGGGGGCCGGCCAGATACGCAGTATTTT.

The rearrangement uses TRBV20-1 and TRBJ1-1; 11 nucleotides match TRBD1. The CDR3 sequence is 13 residues long. Germline V lookup: CDR1 DFQATT, CDR2 SNEGSKA (reference sequence). The ends lost 6 bases at V and 4 bases at J; junction bases unmatched: 4. The CDR3: CSARDRGVTEAFF. CDR3 bases: TGCAGTGCCAGGGACAGGGGGGTCACTGAAGCTTTCTTT.

This clonotype has a count of ten or more. The V gene is TRBV20-1, the J gene TRBJ1-5; D possibly corresponds to TRBD1 (5 bases). Trimming shortened V by 5 bases and J by 3 bases, and 17 bases separated the two germline ends. The CDR3 covers 15 residues. Germline V gives CDR1 DFQATT, CDR2 SNEGSKA (reference sequence). The CDR3 sequence: CSASRVGGNNQPQHF. The DNA for the CDR3 is TGCAGTGCTTCCAGGGTAGGAGGGAACAATCAGCCCCAGCATTTT.

The genes are TRBV18 and TRBJ1-2; 8 bases match TRBD1. The CDR3 totals 14 residues. The V gene's germline CDR1 is KGHSH and CDR2 LQKENI. The V gene end was trimmed by 3 bases and the J gene end by 4 bases; junction bases not matched to a gene: 4. The CDR3 loop reads CASSPGQDPYGYTF. CDR3 DNA: TGTGCCAGCTCACCGGGACAGGACCCCTATGGCTACACCTTC.

This chain uses TRBV6-1 with TRBJ2-3; D is possibly TRBD1 or TRBD2 (6 bases each). CDR3 size: 15 residues. Germline CDR1 and CDR2: MNHNS and SASEGT. V was clipped by 4 bases and J by 5 bases, with 16 bases between them. CDR3 sequence reads: CASSAPGGAVDTQYF. The DNA for the CDR3 is TGTGCCAGCAGTGCCCCCGGGGGCGCGGTAGATACGCAGTATTTT.

The sample holds a few counts of this clonotype. The gene calls are TRBV12-3 or TRBV12-4 and TRBJ2-2, with a tentative D call TRBD2 (7 bases). The length of the CDR3 is 15 residues. V was cut by 8 bases and J by 0 bases, with 13 bases left in between. The DNA for the CDR3 is TGTGCCAGCCGGGCGGGGGCTTCGAACACCGGGGAGCTGTTTTTT. This codes for CASRAGASNTGELFF.

This clonotype was counted between two and nine times. J is TRBJ2-3 and V is TRBV9; D might be TRBD2 (5 bases). The V gene's germline CDR1 is SGDLS and CDR2 YYNGEE. This CDR3 spans 13 amino acids. Trimming left V 4 bases short and J 4 bases short, with 10 bases between. The CDR3 coding sequence is TGTGCCAGCAGCCGTGACTACTCAGATACGCAGTATTTT. As protein: CASSRDYSDTQYF.

This clonotype was seen a handful of times. The chain combines TRBV6-1 with TRBJ1-1; D is undetermined. The CDR3 loop spans 15 amino acids. V was cut by 8 bases and J by 0 bases, with 16 bases left in between. Germline-derived CDR1 and CDR2 are MNHNS and SASEGT. The CDR3 DNA follows: TGTGCCAGCGCCCGAGCAGTGAATATGAACACTGAAGCTTTCTTT. This gives the protein CASARAVNMNTEAFF.

Details on this clonotype: Given a much more abundant clone one base away, this may be a read error. The chain carries TRBV5-1 and TRBJ2-1; a weak D match, TRBD1 (5 bases). Germline assignment: CDR1 SGHRS and CDR2 YFSETQ. The CDR3 has 13 amino acids. The CDR3 protein is CANSLEGVAEQFF. CDR3 bases: TGCGCCAACAGCTTGGAAGGGGTAGCTGAGCAGTTCTTC.

The J gene is TRBJ2-3, the V gene TRBV18; 7 bases match TRBD2. This CDR3 is built from 16 residues. Trimming removed 6 bases from V and 6 bases from J; junction bases left unmatched: 15. Germline CDR1 reads KGHSH; CDR2 reads LQKENI. CDR3 coding DNA: TGTGCCAGCTCCCCCACGAGCGGGGTGATTACTGATACGCAGTATTTT. It encodes CASSPTSGVITDTQYF. Drawing the rest from reference TRBV18 and TRBJ2-3, the complete variable domain is NAGVMQNPRHLVRRRGQEARLRCSPMKGHSHVYWYRQLPEEGLKFMVYLQKENIIDESGMPKERFSAEFPKEGPSILRIQQVVRGDSAAYFCASSPTSGVITDTQYFGPGTRLTVL.

This chain links TRBV6-1 with TRBJ2-2; perhaps TRBD1 as D (5 bases). V lost 4 bases and J lost 4, with 10 bases in between. Germline CDR1 and CDR2: MNHNS and SASEGT. This CDR3 spans 14 amino acids. CDR3 in amino acids: CASSAGWGTGELFF. The CDR3 DNA follows: TGTGCCAGCAGTGCAGGGTGGGGCACCGGGGAGCTGTTTTTT.

This clonotype was picked up a small number of times. V gene TRBV7-9 combines with J gene TRBJ2-2; TRBD2 is a possible D gene (5 bases). The germline V gene has CDR1 SEHNR and CDR2 FQNEAQ (reference sequence). V lost 9 bases, J lost 2 bases, and 16 bases lay in between. The CDR3 consists of 15 residues. The CDR3 bases are TGTGCCAGTCCCAGCCGGGATATCAACACCGGGGAGCTGTTTTTT. Protein product: CASPSRDINTGELFF.

V is TRBV25-1 and J is TRBJ2-7, with 10 bases lining up with TRBD2. The CDR3 sequence is 15 residues long. Losses at the gene ends were 0 bases for V and 7 bases for J; bases not matched to a gene: 6. The germline gives CDR1 MGHDK, CDR2 SYGVNS. CDR3 in amino acids: CASSEYERGGREQYF. The DNA for the CDR3 is TGTGCCAGCAGTGAATATGAGCGGGGGGGACGAGAGCAGTACTTC.

J is TRBJ2-1 and V is TRBV20-1, with 11 bases identical to TRBD2. Germline CDR1 DFQATT, CDR2 SNEGSKA (reference sequence). V shed 4 bases and J 0 bases; nucleotides not matched to a gene: 5. This CDR3 has 16 amino acids. The CDR3 sequence is CSAIPTSGASYNEQFF. DNA for the CDR3: TGCAGTGCTATACCGACTAGCGGGGCCTCCTACAATGAGCAGTTCTTC.

The chain links TRBV29-1 to TRBJ1-1; D ambiguous. V dropped 4 bases and J dropped 8 bases, with 14 bases sitting between them. The CDR3 loop spans 12 amino acids. Looked up from germline, CDR1 is SQVTM and CDR2 is ANQGSEA. The CDR3 sequence is CSVGSGRAEAFF. DNA for the CDR3: TGCAGCGTTGGAAGCGGACGGGCAGAAGCTTTCTTT.

The chain recombines TRBV12-3 or TRBV12-4 with TRBJ2-1, with D maybe TRBD2 (5 bases). The CDR3 runs 11 residues. V dropped 8 bases and J dropped 7 bases, with 9 bases sitting between them. For the CDR3, the DNA is TGTGCCAGCGGGAGTGGAAATGAGCAGTTCTTC. Its protein is CASGSGNEQFF.

The table lists this clonotype with a few counts. This chain connects TRBV20-1 to TRBJ2-6, with D possibly matching TRBD1 (5 bases). V gave up 5 bases and J gave up 1 base, with 9 bases separating them. The V gene's germline CDR1 is DFQATT and CDR2 SNEGSKA (reference sequence). The CDR3 totals 14 residues. DNA for the CDR3: TGCAGTGCTCCTCAGGGATCTGGGGCCAACGTCCTGACTTTC. As protein: CSAPQGSGANVLTF.

This clonotype was observed at least ten times. This chain joins TRBV6-4 and TRBJ2-6; D remains ambiguous. In germline, CDR1 is MRHNA, CDR2 SNTAGT. The V end lost 6 bases, the J end lost 0 bases, and 12 bases lay between the germline ends. This CDR3 has 16 residues. The CDR3 sequence: CASSANLGSGANVLTF. DNA of the CDR3: TGTGCCAGCAGCGCAAATCTAGGCTCTGGGGCCAACGTCCTGACTTTC.

This clonotype was detected only a few times. The V and J genes are TRBV27 and TRBJ2-3; D gene ambiguous. Germline lookup yields CDR1 MNHEY and CDR2 SMNVEV (reference sequence). Trimming left V 7 bases short and J 3 bases short, with 14 bases between. CDR3 length: 14 residues. This CDR3 is CASTDVPETDTQYF. DNA of the CDR3: TGTGCCAGCACCGATGTGCCGGAGACAGATACGCAGTATTTT.

This sequence joins TRBV7-2 and TRBJ1-3; a weak D match, TRBD1 (5 bases). The germline V gene encodes CDR1 SGHTA and CDR2 FQGNSA. CDR3 size: 12 residues. V dropped 6 bases and J dropped 4 bases, with 7 bases sitting between them. CDR3 amino acids: CASSNRGNTIYF. The CDR3 nucleotides are TGTGCCAGCAGTAACAGGGGAAACACCATATATTTT.

The rearrangement links TRBV2 to TRBJ1-2; D unresolved. This CDR3 has 10 residues. Germline lookup yields CDR1 SNHLY and CDR2 FYNNEI. V was pared by 5 bases and J by 11 bases, with 9 bases between. The CDR3 region is CASSSYTYTF. CDR3 DNA: TGTGCCAGCAGTTCCTATACTTACACCTTC.

Only a few counts were recorded for this clonotype. The chain employs TRBV2 and TRBJ2-1, with 8 bases aligning to TRBD2. Germline loops: CDR1 SNHLY, CDR2 FYNNEI. The CDR3 covers 15 residues. The J segment lost 7 bases and the V segment lost 3 bases, leaving 8 bases of the junction unmatched. This CDR3 reads CASSDGIAGRNEQFF. The CDR3 coding sequence is TGTGCCAGCAGTGATGGGATAGCGGGGAGGAATGAGCAGTTCTTC.